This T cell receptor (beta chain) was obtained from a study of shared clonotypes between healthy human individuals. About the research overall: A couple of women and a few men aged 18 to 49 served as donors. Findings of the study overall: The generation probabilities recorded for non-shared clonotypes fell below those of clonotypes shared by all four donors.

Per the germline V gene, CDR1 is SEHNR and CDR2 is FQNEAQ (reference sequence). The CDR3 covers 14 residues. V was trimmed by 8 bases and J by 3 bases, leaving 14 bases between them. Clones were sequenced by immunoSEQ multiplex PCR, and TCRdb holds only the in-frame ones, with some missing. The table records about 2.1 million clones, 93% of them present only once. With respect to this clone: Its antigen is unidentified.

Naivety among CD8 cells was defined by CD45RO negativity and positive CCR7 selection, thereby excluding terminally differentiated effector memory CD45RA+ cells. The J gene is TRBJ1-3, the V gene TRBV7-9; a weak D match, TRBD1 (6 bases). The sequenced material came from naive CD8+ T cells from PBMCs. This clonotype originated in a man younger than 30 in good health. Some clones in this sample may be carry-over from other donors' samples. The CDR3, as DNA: TGTGCCAGCGAGAAGGAGGGGGATGGAAACACCATATATTTT. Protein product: CASEKEGDGNTIYF.